The present entry profiles one T cell receptor (beta chain) with its context. Germline CDR1 DFQATT, CDR2 SNEGSKA (reference sequence). V lost 1 base, J lost 2 bases, and 12 bases lay in between. The CDR3 consists of 14 residues. The data derive from a study of T cell repertoires in cytomegalovirus infection. Overall study: CMV infection plus the matching HLA type was flagged by public TCR beta signatures.

TCRdb reprocessed the reads with MiXCR, giving one entry per CDR3 protein. This sample has around 140,000 distinct CDR3 sequences, with roughly 6% found just once. The receptor was isolated from a human donor in good health (CMV status not recorded). Some clones in this sample may be carry-over from other donors' samples. This chain connects TRBV20-1 to TRBJ2-7, with a tentative D call TRBD2 (6 bases). Sequenced: PBMCs. The CDR3 is CSARAGRGTYEQYF. The CDR3, as DNA: TGCAGTGCTAGAGCGGGACGGGGGACCTACGAGCAGTACTTC.